This T cell receptor beta chain was obtained from a study of monozygotic twins with inflammatory bowel disease. With respect to this clonotype: The antigen is unknown.

CDR3 length: 15 residues. Germline V gene sequence: CDR1 SGHRS, CDR2 YFSETQ. Using eight separate reactions per sample, the authors generated cDNA. TCRdb re-called the 5' RACE reads and gives one entry per CDR3 protein, without DNA. This listing includes roughly 140,000 distinct CDR3 sequences. RNA in its total form was extracted from whole blood, and T cells were not sorted. Study findings and constraints: Healthy co-twins had higher TCRbeta inverse Simpson diversity than their IBD twins.

The receptor was derived from a human donor with ulcerative colitis or Crohn's disease, or a healthy co-twin of an affected twin (not recorded which). The specimen sequenced was blood. The chain carries TRBV5-1 and TRBJ1-6. The CDR3 here is CASSLWGPNNSPLHF.